What follows are 13 T cell receptor beta chains derived from one specimen sequenced in a study of T cells in women clearing cervical HPV infection. Clones were sequenced by immunoSEQ multiplex PCR, and TCRdb holds only the in-frame ones, with some missing. Its listing shows about 48,000 clones. The specimen was blood buffy coat. Receptors were obtained from a woman aged 18 to 75 with a cervical HPV16 infection that either progressed to CIN3+ or cleared (not recorded which).

A note on this clone: With the read ending 3 residues before the CDR3 end, the germline J gene is used to fill in that end. The chain couples TRBV28 to TRBJ1-1; no firm D call. The CDR3 length is 12 residues. The germline V and J ends were trimmed by 3 bases and 6 bases, with 8 bases remaining between them. CDR1 and CDR2 (germline): MDHEN, SYDVKM. CDR3 DNA (partial): TGTGCCAGCAGTTTCGGGTGGGCTGAA. Protein product: CASSFGWAE. In full, the CDR3 is CASSFGWAEAFF.

Comments on this clone: The read terminates 3 residues before the CDR3 end, so the remaining end is supplied by the germline J gene. The rearrangement links TRBV7-3 to TRBJ1-2; TRBD1 might be the D (5 bases). The CDR3 runs to 14 residues. Trimming took off 1 base at V and 6 bases at J, with 12 bases between the two ends. Germline CDR1 is SGHTA and CDR2 is FQGTGA. The CDR3: CASSLKGRGDGYTF. Incomplete CDR3 DNA: TGTGCCAGCAGCTTAAAGGGGCGGGGGGATGGC. Looking up the rest from reference TRBV7-3 and TRBJ1-2 gives the full variable domain: GAGVSQTPSNKVTEKGKYVELRCDPISGHTALYWYRQSLGQGPEFLIYFQGTGAADDSGLPNDRFFAVRPEGSVSTLKIQRTERGDSAVYLCASSLKGRGDGYTFGSGTRLTVV.

Partial CDR3 DNA: TGTGCCAGCAGCTTGGCGGGACAGGGAAACTATGGC. This encodes CASSLAGQGNYG. The whole CDR3 region reads CASSLAGQGNYGYTF. This chain joins TRBV5-5 and TRBJ1-2; 9 bases agree with TRBD1. Read coverage stops 3 residues before the CDR3 terminus; the germline J gene supplies the remainder. Germline values: CDR1 SGHKS, CDR2 YYEKEE (reference sequence). This CDR3 has 15 residues. Unmatched junction bases numbered 2, after V lost 0 bases and J lost 2 bases. Filled out from reference TRBV5-5 and TRBJ1-2, the complete variable domain reads DAGVTQSPTHLIKTRGQQVTLRCSPISGHKSVSWYQQVLGQGPQFIFQYYEKEERGRGNFPDRFSARQFPNYSSELNVNALLLGDSALYLCASSLAGQGNYGYTFGSGTRLTVV.

With respect to this clone: With the read ending 3 residues before the CDR3 end, the germline J gene is used to fill in that end. The rearrangement links TRBV20-1 to TRBJ2-2; TRBD1 matches at 9 bases. The CDR3 has 15 residues. The V segment lost 5 bases and the J segment 5 bases; nucleotides outside the gene matches: 9. Germline V lookup: CDR1 DFQATT, CDR2 SNEGSKA (reference sequence). The covered CDR3 bases are TGCAGTGCTTTTTCCGGGACAGGGTGGACCGGGGAG. It is translated as CSAFSGTGWTGE. Given in full, the CDR3 is CSAFSGTGWTGELFF.

The CDR3 DNA, read in part, is TGCGCCAGCAGCTTACGACAGGGACCCTACGAG. Translation gives CASSLRQGPYE. The full CDR3 protein reads CASSLRQGPYEQYF. This chain links TRBV5-1 with TRBJ2-7; 7 nucleotides align to TRBD1. The missing CDR3 end, 3 residues past where the read stops, is filled in from the germline J gene. Trimming took 2 bases from V and 2 from J; bases not matched to a gene: 4. Germline CDR1 SGHRS, CDR2 YFSETQ. The CDR3 covers 14 residues.

With respect to this clone: The CDR3 extends 3 residues past the end of the read, so its final part is completed from the germline J gene. The chain uses TRBV2 and TRBJ1-4, with D possibly being TRBD1 (6 bases). The CDR3 is 14 amino acids. Germline V gene lookup returns CDR1 SNHLY and CDR2 FYNNEI. The V end was cut by 3 bases, the J end by 8 bases, with 13 bases between. The CDR3 sequence is CASSEGAPGEKLFF. Partial CDR3 DNA: TGTGCCAGCAGTGAGGGGGCGCCGGGGGAAAAA.

CDR3 protein: CASSEGHGDYGYTF. The sequenced part of the CDR3 DNA is TGTGCCAGCAGTGAAGGCCACGGGGACTATGGC. This chain connects TRBV2 to TRBJ1-2, with D unclear. The read ends 3 residues shy of where the CDR3 ends; the end is completed using the germline J gene. V lost 1 base and J 3 bases, leaving 9 bases between the germline ends. The CDR3 spans 14 residues. Germline CDR1 and CDR2: SNHLY and FYNNEI.

As to this clone: The observed sequence ends 3 residues before the CDR3 terminus, with the missing tail filled in from the germline J gene. The chain links TRBV5-4 to TRBJ2-7, with TRBD1 matching 10 bases. V dropped 4 bases and J dropped 6; count of bases not matched to a gene: 7. The CDR3 covers 14 residues. The germline CDR1 and CDR2 sequences are SGHNT and YYREEE (reference sequence). CDR3 protein: CASSPGTGALEQYF. CDR3 DNA, as far as it was read: TGTGCCAGCAGCCCCGGGACAGGGGCACTCGAG.

A note on this clone: Sequencing ends 3 residues short of the CDR3 end; the germline J gene provides the rest. The chain employs TRBV5-1 and TRBJ1-4, with 8 positions matching TRBD1. The CDR3 contains 16 residues. The V segment lost 2 bases and the J segment 4 bases; nucleotides outside the gene matches: 7. Per the germline V gene, CDR1 is SGHRS and CDR2 is YFSETQ. CDR3 in amino acids: CASSFFRQGNNEKLFF. The part of the CDR3 DNA that was read is TGCGCCAGCAGCTTTTTTAGACAGGGGAATAATGAAAAA. Full variable domain (rest looked up from reference TRBV5-1 and TRBJ1-4): KAGVTQTPRYLIKTRGQQVTLSCSPISGHRSVSWYQQTPGQGLQFLFEYFSETQRNKGNFPGRFSGRQFSNSRSEMNVSTLELGDSALYLCASSFFRQGNNEKLFFGSGTQLSVL.

The CDR3 here is CASSSRGGDTEAFF. The sequenced CDR3 bases are TGTGCCAGCAGCTCCCGGGGCGGGGACACTGAA. The chain recombines TRBV11-2 with TRBJ1-1; possibly TRBD1 for D (5 bases). The read ends 3 residues early relative to the CDR3; the germline J gene fills the gap. The CDR3 totals 14 residues. Between the trimmed V and J ends, which lost 4 bases and 3 bases, there was a span of 12 bases. CDR1 is SGHAT and CDR2 is FQNNGV in the germline V gene.

To note about this clone: The CDR3 end falls 3 residues outside the read, so it is completed with the germline J gene. The chain links TRBV19 to TRBJ1-2; 9 bases align to TRBD1. After removal of 4 bases from V and 5 bases from J, the junction contained 2 bases not matched to a gene. Germline V CDR1 and CDR2: LNHDA, SQIVND (reference sequence). The CDR3 covers 13 residues. CDR3 residues: CASSTGQGYGYTF. The sequenced part of the CDR3 DNA is TGTGCCAGTAGTACTGGACAGGGGTATGGC. The complete variable domain, with remaining parts taken from reference TRBV19 and TRBJ1-2, reads DGGITQSPKYLFRKEGQNVTLSCEQNLNHDAMYWYRQDPGQGLRLIYYSQIVNDFQKGDIAEGYSVSREKKESFPLTVTSAQKNPTAFYLCASSTGQGYGYTFGSGTRLTVV.

Note on this clone: From the germline J gene comes the end of the CDR3, since the read stops 3 residues before it. V and J are TRBV19 and TRBJ1-5; D gene uncertain. Germline values: CDR1 LNHDA, CDR2 SQIVND (reference sequence). V was cut by 3 bases and J by 3 bases, with 9 bases left in between. The length of the CDR3 is 14 residues. The covered CDR3 bases are TGTGCCAGTAGTATGGGCCTCGACAATCAGCCC. This codes for CASSMGLDNQP. The full CDR3 protein is CASSMGLDNQPQHF.

The CDR3 is CSASLGLSGGTDTQYF. Partial CDR3 DNA: TGCAGTGCTAGTCTGGGGCTTAGCGGCGGCACAGATACG. The chain recombines TRBV20-1 with TRBJ2-3, with D perhaps matching TRBD2 (6 bases). From the germline J gene comes the end of the CDR3, since the read stops 3 residues before it. The V gene lost 3 bases and the J gene lost 1 base, with 17 bases spanning the gap. Germline CDR1 is DFQATT and CDR2 is SNEGSKA (reference sequence). The CDR3 loop spans 16 amino acids.